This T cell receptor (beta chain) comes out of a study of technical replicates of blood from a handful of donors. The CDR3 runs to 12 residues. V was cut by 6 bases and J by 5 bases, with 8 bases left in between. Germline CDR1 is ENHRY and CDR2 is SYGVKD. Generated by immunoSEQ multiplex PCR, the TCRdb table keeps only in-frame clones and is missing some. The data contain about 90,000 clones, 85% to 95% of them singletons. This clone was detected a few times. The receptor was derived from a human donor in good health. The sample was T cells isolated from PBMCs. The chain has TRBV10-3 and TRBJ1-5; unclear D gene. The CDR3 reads CAISTGDQPQHF. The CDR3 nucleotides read TGTGCCATCAGCACGGGAGATCAGCCCCAGCATTTT.